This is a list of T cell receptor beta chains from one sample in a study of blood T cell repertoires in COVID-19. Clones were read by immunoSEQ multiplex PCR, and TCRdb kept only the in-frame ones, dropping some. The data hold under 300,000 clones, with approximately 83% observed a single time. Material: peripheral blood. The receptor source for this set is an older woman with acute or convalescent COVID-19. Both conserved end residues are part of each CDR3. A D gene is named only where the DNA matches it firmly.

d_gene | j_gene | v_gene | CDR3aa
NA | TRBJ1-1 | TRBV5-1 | CASSLGATRGTEAFF
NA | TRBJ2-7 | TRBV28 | CASSLTPNEQYF
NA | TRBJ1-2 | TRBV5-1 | CASSLSGPNGYTF
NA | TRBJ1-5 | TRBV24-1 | CATSGEEGGALNQPQHF
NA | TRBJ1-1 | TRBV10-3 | CAISESIGRGTEAFF
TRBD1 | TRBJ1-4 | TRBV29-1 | CSVDDRGGEKLFF
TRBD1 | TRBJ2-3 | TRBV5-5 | CASISGTGGADTQYF
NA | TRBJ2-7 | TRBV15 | CATSRELAPGGEQYF
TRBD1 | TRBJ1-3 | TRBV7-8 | CASSLQGVRDTIYF
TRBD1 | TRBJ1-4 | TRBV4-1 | CASSRSPGQGTTNEKLFF
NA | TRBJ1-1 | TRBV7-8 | CASSFLPGNTEAFF
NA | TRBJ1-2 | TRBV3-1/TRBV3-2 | CASSPTQGNYGYTF
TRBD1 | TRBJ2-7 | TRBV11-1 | CASSPTGASVQQYF
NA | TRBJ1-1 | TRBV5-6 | CASSFGSRAEAFF
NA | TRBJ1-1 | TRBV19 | CASSIGEQGITEAFF
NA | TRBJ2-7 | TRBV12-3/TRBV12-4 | CASRSSAHEQYF
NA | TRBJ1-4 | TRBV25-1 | CASSERGLSEKLFF
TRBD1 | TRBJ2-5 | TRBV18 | CASSLRQGQETQYF
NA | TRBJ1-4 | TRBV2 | CASKGVTATNEKLFF
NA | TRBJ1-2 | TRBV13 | CASSLIQSYGYTF
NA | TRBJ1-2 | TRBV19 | CASSMRAGYGYTF
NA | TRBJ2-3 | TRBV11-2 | CASSLRAGDTQYF
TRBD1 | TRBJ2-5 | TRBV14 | CASSPGTGWATQYF
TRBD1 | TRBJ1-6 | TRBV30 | CAWRDRGNSPLHF
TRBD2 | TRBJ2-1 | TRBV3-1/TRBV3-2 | CASSQGLRGLAGGNEQFF
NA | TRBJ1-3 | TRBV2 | CASTDNSGNTIYF
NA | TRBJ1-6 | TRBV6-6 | CASSYEGSFSSPLHF
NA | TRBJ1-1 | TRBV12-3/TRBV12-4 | CASSLGRPEAFF
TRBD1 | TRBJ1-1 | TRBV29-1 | CSVVETGFEEAAFF
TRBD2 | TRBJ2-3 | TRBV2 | CASSSGGIDTQYF
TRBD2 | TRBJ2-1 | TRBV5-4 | CASSGFSGVSYNEQFF
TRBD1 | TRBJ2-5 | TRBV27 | CASRSNRGQETQYF
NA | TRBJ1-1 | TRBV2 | CASSYEAEAFF
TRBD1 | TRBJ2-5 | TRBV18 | CASSPPGQEETQYF